Here is one TCR beta chain with its context. This clonotype was seen more than once but under ten times. It has no known antigen specificity. The sample holds no much larger clone one base away, and base qualities are not on file. Ficoll-Paque density gradient centrifugation was the method used to isolate PBMCs. The record originates from a study of T-cell memory formation after mild COVID-19 (dated by TCRdb to 2020 to 2023). At the level of the whole study: TCR sequence clusters from the two donors were found to be largely donor specific. T-cell clones expanding and contracting after mild COVID-19 in two donors were tracked by longitudinal TCRalpha and TCRbeta repertoire sequencing. Two young, previously healthy adult volunteers made up the cohort, one male and one female.

Broader findings and caveats from the paper: Some responding clones were detected in pre-infection memory, which suggested that pre-existing cross-reactive memory T cells had joined the SARS-CoV-2 response. Clones contracting from day 15 to 85 had balanced CD4/CD8 phenotypes, while a second wave expanding from day 15 to 37 was biased towards CD4+. SARS-CoV-2 specificity of the second-wave clones peaking on day 37 was not confirmed. Contracting CD4+ clones were found mainly in CM and EM memory subsets, while CD8+ clones were enriched in EMRA. The study covered only a couple of mild cases, and larger cohorts including severe cases with pre-infection samples were considered necessary.

TCRdb shows the sequencer as Illumina NovaSeq 6000. TCRalpha and TCRbeta cDNA libraries were constructed by 5'RACE with constant-segment primers, with sample barcodes and unique molecular identifiers being introduced. RNA was extracted from every sample with Trizol reagent. Amplification of the libraries took two PCR steps, and the second step added a second sample barcode plus Illumina TruSeq adapters. The libraries were sequenced on an Illumina NovaSeq using 2 x 150 bp paired-end reads. The study's own analysis went as follows. The reads were demultiplexed and collapsed into UMI-guided consensus sequences using migec v1.2.7. Using mixcr v2.1.11, the UMI consensuses were aligned to TRA and TRB V and J templates and assembled into clonotypes. Clonotypes were classified as expanded or contracted when called significant by both edgeR and NoisET, with noise models trained on biological replicates. For edgeR calls, the cutoffs were a false discovery rate-adjusted p below 0.01 and a log2 fold-change threshold of 1. As an exploratory analysis of dynamics, max-normalized trajectories of the 1000 most abundant clonotypes were examined with PCA combined with hierarchical clustering. Separately sequenced CD4+ and CD8+ repertoires were used to assign a CD4 or CD8 phenotype to each responding clone. TCRdb reworked the public reads: Q25 trimming with fastp, MiXCR clone assembly, productive beta chains retained. A single entry per CDR3 protein holds the most common genes and DNA from its merged rows. TCRdb's processing, not the authors', yielded these V and J calls. Present in this sample are approximately 400,000 distinct CDR3 sequences, more than 15% of which were seen just once. The ten most abundant clones make up about 22% of the sample.

V and J are trimmed by 5 bases and 7 bases, and the gene matches miss 7 bases of the junction. Counted from cysteine to phenylalanine, this CDR3 has 14 amino acids. The DNA shown is the 42-base CDR3, in frame from base 1. Via the germline V gene, CDR1 is MGHRA and CDR2 YSYEKL. This clonotype was sampled from a man aged 18 to 30 who had mild COVID-19 (a few samples of this study predate the infection). The sample titles of this study are shuffled in the database, so cell type and time point are left out; the donor was told from shared clones. Sequencing used PBMCs or a T cell subset sorted from them (not recorded which). In this chain, TRBV4-1 is recombined with TRBJ2-1, with 8 bases in between that match TRBD1. DNA sequence: TGCGCCAGCAGCTATAGGACAGGGAGGAATGAGCAGTTCTTC. This is translated as CASSYRTGRNEQFF.